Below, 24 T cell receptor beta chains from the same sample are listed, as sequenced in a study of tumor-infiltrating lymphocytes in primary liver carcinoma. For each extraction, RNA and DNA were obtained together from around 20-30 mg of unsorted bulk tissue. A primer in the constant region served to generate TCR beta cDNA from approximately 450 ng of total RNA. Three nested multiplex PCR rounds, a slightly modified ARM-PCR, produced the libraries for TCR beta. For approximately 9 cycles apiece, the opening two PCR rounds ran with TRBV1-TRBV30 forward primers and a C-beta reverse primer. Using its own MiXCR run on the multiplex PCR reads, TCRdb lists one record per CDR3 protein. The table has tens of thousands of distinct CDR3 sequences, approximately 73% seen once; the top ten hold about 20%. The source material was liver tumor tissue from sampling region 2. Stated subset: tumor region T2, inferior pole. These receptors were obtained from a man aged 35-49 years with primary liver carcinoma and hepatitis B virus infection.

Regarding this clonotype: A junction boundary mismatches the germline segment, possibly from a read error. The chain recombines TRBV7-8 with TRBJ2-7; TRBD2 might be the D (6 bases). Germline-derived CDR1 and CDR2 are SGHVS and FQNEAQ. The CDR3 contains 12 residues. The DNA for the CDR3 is TGTACCAGCAACGCCGGGGGTGACGAGCAGTACTTC. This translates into CTSNAGGDEQYF.

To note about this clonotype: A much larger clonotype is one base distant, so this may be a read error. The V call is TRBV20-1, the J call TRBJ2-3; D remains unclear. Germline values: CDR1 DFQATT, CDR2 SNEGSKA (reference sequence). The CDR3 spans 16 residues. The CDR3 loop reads CSAREEPGRSTDTRYF. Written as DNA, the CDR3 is TGCAGTGCTAGAGAAGAGCCCGGTAGAAGCACAGATACGCGGTATTTT.

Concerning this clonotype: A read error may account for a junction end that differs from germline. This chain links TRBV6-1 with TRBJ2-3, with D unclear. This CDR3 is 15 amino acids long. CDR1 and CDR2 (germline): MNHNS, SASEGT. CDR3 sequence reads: CGSTVTVVSTDTQYF. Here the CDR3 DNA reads TGTGGCAGCACTGTAACAGTTGTCTCCACAGATACGCAGTATTTT.

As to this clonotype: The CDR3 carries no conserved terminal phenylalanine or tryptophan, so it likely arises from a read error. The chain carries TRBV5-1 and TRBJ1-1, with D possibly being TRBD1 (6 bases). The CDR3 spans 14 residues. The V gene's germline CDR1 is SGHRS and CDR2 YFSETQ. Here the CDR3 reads CGSGQGGSNTEAFI. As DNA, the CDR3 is TGCGGCAGCGGACAAGGGGGTTCGAACACTGAAGCTTTCATT.

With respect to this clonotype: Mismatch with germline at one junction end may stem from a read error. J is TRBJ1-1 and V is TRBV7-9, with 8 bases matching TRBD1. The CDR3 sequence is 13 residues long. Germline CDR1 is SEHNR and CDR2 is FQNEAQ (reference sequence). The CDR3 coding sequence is TGTGTCAGCAGCCTGACAGGGGACACTGAAGCTTTCTTT. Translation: CVSSLTGDTEAFF.

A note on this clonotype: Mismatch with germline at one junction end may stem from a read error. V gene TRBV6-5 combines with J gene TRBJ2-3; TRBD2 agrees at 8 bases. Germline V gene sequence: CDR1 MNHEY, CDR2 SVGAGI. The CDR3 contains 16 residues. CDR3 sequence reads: CASSYSLAGYADTQYF. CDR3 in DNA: TGTGCTAGCAGTTACTCTTTAGCGGGGTACGCAGATACGCAGTATTTT.

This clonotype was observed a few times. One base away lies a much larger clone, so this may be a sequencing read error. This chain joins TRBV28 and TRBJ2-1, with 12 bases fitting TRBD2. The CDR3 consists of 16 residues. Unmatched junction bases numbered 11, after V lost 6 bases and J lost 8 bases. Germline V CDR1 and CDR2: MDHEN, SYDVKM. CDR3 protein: CASRLPTSGRYHEQFF. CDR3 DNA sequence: TGTGCCAGCAGACTGCCGACTAGCGGGAGATACCATGAGCAGTTCTTC.

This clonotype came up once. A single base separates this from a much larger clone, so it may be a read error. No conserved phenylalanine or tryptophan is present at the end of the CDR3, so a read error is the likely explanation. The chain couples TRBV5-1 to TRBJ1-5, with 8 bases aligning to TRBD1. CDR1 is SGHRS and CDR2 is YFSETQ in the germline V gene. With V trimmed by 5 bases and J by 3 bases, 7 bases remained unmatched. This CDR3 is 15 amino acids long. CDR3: CASRSTGDDNQPQHH. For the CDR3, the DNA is TGCGCCAGCAGATCGACAGGGGATGACAATCAGCCCCAGCATCAT.

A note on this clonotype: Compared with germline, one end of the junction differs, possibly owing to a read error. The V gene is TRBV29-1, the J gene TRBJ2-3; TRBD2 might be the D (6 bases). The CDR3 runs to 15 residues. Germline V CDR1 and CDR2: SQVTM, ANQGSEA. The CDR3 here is CGVEGGAGIRDTQYF. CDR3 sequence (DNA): TGTGGCGTTGAGGGCGGGGCCGGCATCAGAGATACGCAGTATTTT.

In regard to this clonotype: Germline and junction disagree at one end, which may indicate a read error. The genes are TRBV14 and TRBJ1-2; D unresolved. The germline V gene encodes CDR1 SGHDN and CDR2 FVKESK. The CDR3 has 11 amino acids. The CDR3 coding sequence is TGTGTCAGCACACCCATATGGGGCTACACCTTC. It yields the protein CVSTPIWGYTF.

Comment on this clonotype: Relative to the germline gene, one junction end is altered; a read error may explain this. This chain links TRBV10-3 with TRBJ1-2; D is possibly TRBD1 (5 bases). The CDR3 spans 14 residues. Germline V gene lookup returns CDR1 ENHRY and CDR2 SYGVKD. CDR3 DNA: TGTGTCATCAGTGAGTCGCGGCAGGGAAGTGGCTACACCTTC. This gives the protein CVISESRQGSGYTF.

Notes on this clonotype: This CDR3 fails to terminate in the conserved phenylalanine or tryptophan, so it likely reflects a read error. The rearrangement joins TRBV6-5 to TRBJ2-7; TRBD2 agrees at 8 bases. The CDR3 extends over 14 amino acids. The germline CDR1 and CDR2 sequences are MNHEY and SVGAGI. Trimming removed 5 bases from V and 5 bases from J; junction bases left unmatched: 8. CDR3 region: CASSTGLGLNEQYI. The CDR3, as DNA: TGTGCCAGCAGTACGGGACTAGGATTGAACGAGCAGTACATC.

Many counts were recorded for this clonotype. The CDR3 bases are TGCAGCGTTAGGACTAGCGGGAGAGGATTTTTGAGTGAGCAGTTCTTC. Translating it yields CSVRTSGRGFLSEQFF. The chain uses TRBV29-1 and TRBJ2-1; 13 bases line up with TRBD2. This CDR3 has 16 residues. Germline assignment: CDR1 SQVTM and CDR2 ANQGSEA. The V gene end was trimmed by 5 bases and the J gene end by 9 bases; junction bases not matched to a gene: 13.

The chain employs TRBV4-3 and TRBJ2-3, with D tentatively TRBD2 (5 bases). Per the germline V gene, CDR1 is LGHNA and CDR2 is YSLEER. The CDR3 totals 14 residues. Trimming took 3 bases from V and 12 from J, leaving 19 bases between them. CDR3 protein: CASSQGSASDIQYF. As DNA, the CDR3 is TGCGCCAGCAGCCAGGGGAGTGCATCAGACATACAGTATTTT.

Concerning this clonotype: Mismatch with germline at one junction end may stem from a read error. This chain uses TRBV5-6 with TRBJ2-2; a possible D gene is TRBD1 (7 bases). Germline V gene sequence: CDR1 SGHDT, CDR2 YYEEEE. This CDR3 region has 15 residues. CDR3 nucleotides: TGTGCCAGCAGCTTGGGACTAGGGGGCGCCGGGGAGCTGTCTTTT. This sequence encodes CASSLGLGGAGELSF.

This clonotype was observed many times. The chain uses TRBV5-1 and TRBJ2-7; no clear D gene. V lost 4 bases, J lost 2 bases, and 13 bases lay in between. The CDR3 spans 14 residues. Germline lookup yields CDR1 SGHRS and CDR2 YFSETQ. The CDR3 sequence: CASSPDRAPYEQYF. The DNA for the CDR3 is TGCGCCAGCAGCCCGGATAGGGCCCCCTACGAGCAGTACTTC.

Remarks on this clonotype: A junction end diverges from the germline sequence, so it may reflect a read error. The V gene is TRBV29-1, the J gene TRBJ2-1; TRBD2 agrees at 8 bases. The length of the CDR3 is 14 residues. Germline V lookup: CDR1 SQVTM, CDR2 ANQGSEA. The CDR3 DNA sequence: TGCAGCGTTTCCGGACTAGCAGGAAACGGCGAGCAGTTGTTC. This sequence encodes CSVSGLAGNGEQLF.

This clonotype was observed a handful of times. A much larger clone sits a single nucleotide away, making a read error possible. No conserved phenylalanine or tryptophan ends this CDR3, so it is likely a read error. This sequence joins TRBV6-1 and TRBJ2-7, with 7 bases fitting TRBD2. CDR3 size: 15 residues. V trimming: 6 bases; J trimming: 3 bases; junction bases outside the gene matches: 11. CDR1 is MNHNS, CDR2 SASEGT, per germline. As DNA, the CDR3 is TGTGCCAGCAGCTGGAATGCGGGAGAGGTCTACGAGCAGTACCTC. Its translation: CASSWNAGEVYEQYL.

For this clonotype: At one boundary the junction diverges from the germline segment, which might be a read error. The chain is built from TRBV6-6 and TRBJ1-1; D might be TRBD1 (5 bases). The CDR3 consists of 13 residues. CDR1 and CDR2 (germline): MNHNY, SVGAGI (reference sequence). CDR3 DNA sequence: TGTGCCGGCTGCACAGTGGGGACTATTGAAGCTCTCTTT. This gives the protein CAGCTVGTIEALF.

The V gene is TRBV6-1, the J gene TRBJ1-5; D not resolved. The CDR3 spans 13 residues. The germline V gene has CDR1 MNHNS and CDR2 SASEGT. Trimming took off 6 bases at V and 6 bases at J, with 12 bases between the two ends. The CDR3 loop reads CASSEMSLQPQHF. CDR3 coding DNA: TGTGCCAGCAGCGAAATGAGCCTTCAGCCCCAGCATTTT.

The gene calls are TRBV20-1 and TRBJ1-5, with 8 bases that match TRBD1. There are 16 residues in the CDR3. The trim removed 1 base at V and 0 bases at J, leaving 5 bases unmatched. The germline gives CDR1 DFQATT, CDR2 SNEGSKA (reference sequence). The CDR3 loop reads CSARATGANSNQPQHF. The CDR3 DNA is TGCAGTGCTAGAGCGACAGGGGCCAATAGCAATCAGCCCCAGCATTTT.

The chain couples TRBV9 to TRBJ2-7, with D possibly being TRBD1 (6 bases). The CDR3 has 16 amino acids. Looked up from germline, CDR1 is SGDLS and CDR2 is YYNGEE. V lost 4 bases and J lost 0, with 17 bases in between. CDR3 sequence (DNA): TGTGCCAGCAGCCCGGAGGCAGGGGTGAGCTCCTACGAGCAGTACTTC. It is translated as CASSPEAGVSSYEQYF.

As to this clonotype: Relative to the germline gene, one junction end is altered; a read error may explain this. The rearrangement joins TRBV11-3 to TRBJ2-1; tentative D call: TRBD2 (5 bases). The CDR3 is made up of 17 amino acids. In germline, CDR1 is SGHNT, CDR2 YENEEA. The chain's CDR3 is CASSLGVPGFAHNKQFF. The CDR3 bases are TGTGCCAGCAGCTTAGGCGTACCGGGATTCGCCCACAATAAGCAGTTCTTC.

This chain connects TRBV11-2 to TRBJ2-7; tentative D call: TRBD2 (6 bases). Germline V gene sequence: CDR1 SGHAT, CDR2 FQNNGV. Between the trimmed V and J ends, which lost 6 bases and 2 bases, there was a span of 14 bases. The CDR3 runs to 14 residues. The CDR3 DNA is TGTGCCAGCAGTCCCGGGGGAGGACCCTACGAGCAGTACTTC. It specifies CASSPGGGPYEQYF.